This section outlines one T cell receptor (beta chain) sequence together with its context. RNA totalling about 0.5 to 1 ug underwent reverse transcription with random hexamers. One entry per CDR3 protein results from TCRdb running MiXCR on the immunoSEQ multiplex PCR reads. The sample has approximately 100,000 distinct CDR3 sequences, around 90% seen once. Germline loops: CDR1 MNHEY, CDR2 SVGEGT. The J segment lost 6 bases and the V segment lost 9 bases, leaving 8 bases of the junction unmatched. This CDR3 contains 14 residues. The data originate from a study of CD8 T cells in Susac syndrome. It was healthy donors who served as the controls, matched for age and sex. Negative isolation was used for CD8+ and CD4+ T cells, and FACS enrichment was applied to TEMRA cells.

This TCR was recovered from a human donor in good health. V usage is TRBV6-2 or TRBV6-3 and J usage is TRBJ2-1, with 10 positions matching TRBD2. The sample was CD4+ T cells from PBMCs. Written as DNA, the CDR3 is TGTGCCAGTGGCCTAGCGGGAGCCGGCAATGAGCAGTTCTTC. Translated, it gives CASGLAGAGNEQFF.